The 25 T cell receptor beta chains presented below share a single source sample, sequenced in a study of blood T cell repertoires in COVID-19. Sequencing used immunoSEQ multiplex PCR; TCRdb keeps in-frame clones, though not all of them. Of approximately 140,000 clones in the sample, approximately 87% were seen once. Sequencing was done on a sample of peripheral blood. Receptor source: a woman in her forties with acute or convalescent COVID-19.

The J gene is TRBJ2-5, the V gene TRBV4-3; 12 bases map to TRBD2. This CDR3 has 16 amino acids. The V and J ends lost 0 bases and 7 bases, in that order; junction bases with no gene match: 6. Germline V gene sequence: CDR1 LGHNA, CDR2 YSLEER. In DNA form, the CDR3 reads TGCGCCAGCAGCCAAGATGCTAGCGGGAGGGCAGGGACCCAGTACTTC. Protein: CASSQDASGRAGTQYF.

The V and J genes are TRBV30 and TRBJ1-5, with D perhaps matching TRBD1 (5 bases). In germline, CDR1 is GTSNPN, CDR2 SVGIG (reference sequence). The CDR3 sequence is 13 residues long. The V and J ends lost 3 bases and 6 bases respectively, with 12 bases between them. In DNA form, the CDR3 reads TGTGCCTGGAGGGGGCAGTCAAGTCAGCCCCAGCATTTT. Translating it yields CAWRGQSSQPQHF.

V is TRBV10-2 and J is TRBJ1-6, with D unresolved. Germline V CDR1 and CDR2: WSHSY, SAAADI. The V and J ends lost 6 bases and 8 bases respectively, with 11 bases between them. CDR3 length: 13 residues. CDR3 sequence: CASSRKQDSPLHF. CDR3 bases: TGCGCCAGCAGCAGGAAGCAGGATTCACCCCTCCACTTT.

The chain carries TRBV18 and TRBJ1-2, with 9 bases aligning to TRBD1. V was clipped by 6 bases and J by 4 bases; unmatched bases: 12. Germline V gene sequence: CDR1 KGHSH, CDR2 LQKENI. This CDR3 comprises 16 residues. CDR3 nucleotides: TGTGCCAGCTCTCGAAGCGCAACAGGGGGCATCTATGGCTACACCTTC. This gives the protein CASSRSATGGIYGYTF.

The V and J genes are TRBV5-6 and TRBJ1-2; 8 positions match TRBD1. This CDR3 contains 15 residues. V was pared by 0 bases and J by 7 bases, with 8 bases of the junction left unmatched. Germline V gene data show CDR1 as SGHDT and CDR2 as YYEEEE. In DNA, the CDR3 is TGTGCCAGCAGCTTGGCCCTCCAGGGGGCGTTTGGCTACACCTTC. Translated, it gives CASSLALQGAFGYTF.

This chain connects TRBV25-1 to TRBJ1-1; D not certain. Trimming took 7 bases from V and 1 from J, leaving 7 bases between them. The length of the CDR3 is 12 residues. CDR1 is MGHDK and CDR2 is SYGVNS in the germline V gene. The CDR3 is CASTPGNTEAFF. CDR3 DNA: TGTGCCAGCACACCAGGGAACACTGAAGCTTTCTTT.

The J gene is TRBJ2-1, the V gene TRBV23-1, with D possibly TRBD1 on 6 matching bases. TRBV23-1 counts as an open reading frame of uncertain function. Trimming removed 5 bases at V and 6 bases at J, with 14 bases between. CDR3 size: 14 residues. In nucleotides, the CDR3 is TGCGCCAGCAGTAAAAGCGGACAGTTCAATGAGCAGTTCTTC. Translated, it gives CASSKSGQFNEQFF.

The V and J genes are TRBV4-3 and TRBJ1-6, with a tentative D call TRBD1 (5 bases). Deletions cut 4 bases from V and 0 bases from J, with 13 bases between. CDR3 length equals 17 residues. The germline CDR1 and CDR2 sequences are LGHNA and YSLEER. The CDR3: CASSPGGTSSYNSPLHF. The CDR3 region has the DNA TGCGCCAGCAGCCCAGGAGGGACGAGCTCCTATAATTCACCCCTCCACTTT.

The genes are TRBV6-1 and TRBJ1-5; D is uncertain. The CDR3 sequence is 14 residues long. V lost 1 base and J lost 1, with 5 bases in between. Germline V gene sequence: CDR1 MNHNS, CDR2 SASEGT. The CDR3 DNA reads TGTGCCAGCAGTGAAGGGGAGAGCAATCAGCCCCAGCATTTT. Its protein product is CASSEGESNQPQHF.

The V and J genes are TRBV18 and TRBJ2-3; D call uncertain. V lost 2 bases, J lost 2 bases, and 5 bases lay in between. The CDR3 loop spans 13 amino acids. Germline V CDR1 and CDR2: KGHSH, LQKENI. The DNA of the CDR3 is TGTGCCAGCTCACCAAGCGCCACAGATACGCAGTATTTT. It translates to CASSPSATDTQYF.

This chain uses TRBV6-5 with TRBJ1-2; perhaps TRBD1 as D (5 bases). The CDR3 length is 14 residues. The germline gives CDR1 MNHEY, CDR2 SVGAGI. The ends were cut back, 6 bases at V and 8 bases at J, with 19 bases in the middle. CDR3 amino acids: CASSRTRRGSGYTF. The CDR3 DNA is TGTGCCAGCAGCCGAACGCGTAGGGGATCCGGCTACACCTTC.

The V gene is TRBV7-2, the J gene TRBJ2-3; no firm D call. This CDR3 has 11 residues. Germline V gene lookup returns CDR1 SGHTA and CDR2 FQGNSA. V was cut by 7 bases and J by 2 bases, with 4 bases left in between. CDR3 residues: CASTLTDTQYF. In DNA form, the CDR3 reads TGTGCCAGCACCCTCACAGATACGCAGTATTTT.

The V gene is TRBV27, the J gene TRBJ2-7; D perhaps matches TRBD1 (5 bases). Per germline, CDR1 MNHEY and CDR2 SMNVEV (reference sequence). V was clipped by 2 bases and J by 4 bases, with 18 bases between them. The CDR3 is made up of 16 amino acids. In DNA form, the CDR3 reads TGTGCCAGCAGTTTACAGGGCCTCCCCATTGGGTACGAGCAGTACTTC. It encodes CASSLQGLPIGYEQYF.

This clone was seen only once. The V gene is TRBV4-2, the J gene TRBJ2-7, with TRBD1 matching over 11 bases. The CDR3 totals 15 residues. With V trimmed by 1 base and J by 3 bases, 2 bases remained unmatched. Germline loops: CDR1 LGHNA, CDR2 YNFKEQ. In DNA, the CDR3 is TGTGCCAGCAGCCAAGGGGGGACAGGGGGCTACGAGCAGTACTTC. Residues: CASSQGGTGGYEQYF.

The chain links TRBV7-2 to TRBJ2-7, with TRBD2 matching 9 bases. Germline V gene lookup returns CDR1 SGHTA and CDR2 FQGNSA. The CDR3 loop spans 16 amino acids. Unmatched junction bases numbered 10, after V lost 1 base and J lost 6 bases. This CDR3 is CASSLGFWGLAFEQYF. CDR3 sequence (DNA): TGTGCCAGCAGCTTAGGTTTTTGGGGACTAGCATTCGAGCAGTACTTC.

This chain joins TRBV5-8 and TRBJ2-7, with 10 nucleotides matching TRBD1. CDR1 SGHTS and CDR2 YDEGEE come from the germline V gene. The V and J ends lost 2 bases and 2 bases, in that order; junction bases with no gene match: 1. There are 14 residues in the CDR3. The CDR3 bases are TGTGCCAGCAGCTTAGGGACAGGGGCCTACGAGCAGTACTTC. It specifies CASSLGTGAYEQYF.

The chain couples TRBV9 to TRBJ1-2, with 7 bases fitting TRBD1. The CDR3 extends over 12 amino acids. The V gene end was trimmed by 7 bases and the J gene end by 1 base; junction bases not matched to a gene: 1. Germline CDR1 reads SGDLS; CDR2 reads YYNGEE. DNA for the CDR3: TGTGCCAGCCAGGGGGTTAACTATGGCTACACCTTC. It specifies CASQGVNYGYTF.

The chain combines TRBV7-9 with TRBJ1-2; 7 bases map to TRBD1. This CDR3 comprises 15 residues. Looked up from germline, CDR1 is SEHNR and CDR2 is FQNEAQ (reference sequence). The ends lost 4 bases at V and 0 bases at J; junction bases unmatched: 5. The CDR3 nucleotides are TGTGCCAGCAGCTCGACAGGGATTCCTAACTATGGCTACACCTTC. Amino acid sequence: CASSSTGIPNYGYTF.

This chain uses TRBV2 with TRBJ2-7, with unresolved D. Trimming shortened V by 2 bases and J by 6 bases, and 5 bases separated the two germline ends. Germline CDR1 is SNHLY and CDR2 is FYNNEI. The CDR3 loop spans 11 amino acids. The CDR3 sequence: CASSERSEQYF. The CDR3 DNA sequence: TGTGCCAGCAGTGAAAGGAGCGAGCAGTACTTC.

The chain joins TRBV2 to TRBJ2-4; the match to TRBD2 covers 8 bases. The germline V gene has CDR1 SNHLY and CDR2 FYNNEI. This CDR3 is 16 amino acids long. V lost 8 bases to trimming and J lost 6 bases; unmatched junction nucleotides: 15. The CDR3 coding sequence is TGTGCCAGCGCCCCGGAGGGCGGGAGGAGTGGAAACATTCAGTACTTC. The encoded protein is CASAPEGGRSGNIQYF.

The CDR3 DNA follows: TGTGCCAGCTCACCACCCGGCGGCGCTAACTATGGCTACACCTTC. The encoded protein is CASSPPGGANYGYTF. The genes are TRBV18 and TRBJ1-2; D call uncertain. CDR3 length: 15 amino acids. The ends were cut back, 0 bases at V and 0 bases at J, with 8 bases in the middle. CDR1 is KGHSH, CDR2 LQKENI, per germline.

The chain recombines TRBV30 with TRBJ1-4, with 7 bases matching TRBD1. Losses at the gene ends were 5 bases for V and 7 bases for J; bases not matched to a gene: 10. Germline loops: CDR1 GTSNPN, CDR2 SVGIG (reference sequence). The CDR3 is 14 residues long. In DNA, the CDR3 is TGTGCCTGGGGTCGACAGGGTCAGTTTGAAAAACTGTTTTTT. Protein: CAWGRQGQFEKLFF.

This rearrangement joins TRBV5-1 to TRBJ1-1; perhaps TRBD1 as D (5 bases). V was trimmed by 4 bases and J by 0 bases, leaving 10 bases between them. This CDR3 comprises 14 residues. Germline loops: CDR1 SGHRS, CDR2 YFSETQ. The CDR3 bases are TGCGCCAGCAGCCCGGACACCCTGAACACTGAAGCTTTCTTT. Protein sequence: CASSPDTLNTEAFF.

The chain is built from TRBV5-1 and TRBJ1-2, with 7 positions matching TRBD1. The V and J ends lost 4 bases and 4 bases, in that order; junction bases with no gene match: 10. Germline V gene data show CDR1 as SGHRS and CDR2 as YFSETQ. The CDR3 spans 15 residues. CDR3 loop: CASSQTGLQAYGYTF. The DNA for the CDR3 is TGCGCCAGCAGCCAGACAGGGCTCCAGGCCTATGGCTACACCTTC.

The V call is TRBV11-1, the J call TRBJ1-1; 7 bases are shared with TRBD1. V dropped 1 base and J dropped 8; count of bases not matched to a gene: 4. The CDR3 has 13 amino acids. Germline CDR1 and CDR2: SGHAT and FQDESV (reference sequence). Here the CDR3 DNA reads TGTGCCAGCAGCTTAGACGGACAGGTCGAAGCTTTCTTT. Translation: CASSLDGQVEAFF.